These 18 T cell receptor beta chains share one sample of origin, sequenced in a study of T cells in Graves' hyperthyroidism and ophthalmopathy. RNA transcripts were the template for amplifying TCR beta CDR3 regions. The HTBI primer set drove a first-round RT-PCR of the TCR CDR3. One entry per CDR3 protein, called by TCRdb with MiXCR from the multiplex PCR reads. The sample carries approximately 510,000 distinct CDR3 sequences, about 45% recorded once. Sequencing used peripheral blood or thyroid tissue (not recorded which). These receptors all come from an adult woman with Graves' disease, either hyperthyroidism or ophthalmopathy (not recorded which).

This clonotype was observed a handful of times. The J gene is TRBJ1-1, the V gene TRBV29-1, with TRBD1 identical over 7 bases. CDR3 length: 13 residues. Germline CDR1 is SQVTM and CDR2 is ANQGSEA. V lost 5 bases, J lost 5 bases, and 8 bases stayed unmatched. CDR3 DNA: TGCAGCGTTCGGGACAGCGGCGTGACTGAAGCTTTCTTT. Protein sequence: CSVRDSGVTEAFF.

The chain uses TRBV15 and TRBJ1-2; TRBD1 aligns across 7 bases. CDR1 and CDR2 from the germline V gene are LNHNV and YYDKDF (reference sequence). Losses at the gene ends were 4 bases for V and 3 bases for J; bases not matched to a gene: 5. The CDR3 has 14 residues. DNA for the CDR3: TGTGCCACCAGCACCGAGACAGGGTACTATGGCTACACCTTC. Amino acid sequence: CATSTETGYYGYTF.

This clonotype was counted ten times or more. The rearrangement uses TRBV6-1 and TRBJ2-5; perhaps D is TRBD1 or TRBD2 (5 bases each). This CDR3 has 15 residues. The germline gives CDR1 MNHNS, CDR2 SASEGT. Trimming left V 2 bases short and J 7 bases short, with 17 bases between. CDR3 protein: CASSENRQPEGTQYF. Here the CDR3 DNA reads TGTGCCAGCAGTGAAAACCGACAGCCCGAGGGGACCCAGTACTTC.

This CDR3 reads CASTRGRTEAFF. The CDR3, as DNA: TGTGCCTCGACGAGGGGGCGGACTGAAGCTTTCTTT. This chain uses TRBV15 with TRBJ1-1, with 7 bases that match TRBD1. The CDR3 loop spans 12 amino acids. V dropped 11 bases and J dropped 5; count of bases not matched to a gene: 8. Germline V gene sequence: CDR1 LNHNV, CDR2 YYDKDF (reference sequence).

This clonotype was detected many times. The chain links TRBV19 to TRBJ2-5; 8 bases are shared with TRBD1. V shed 10 bases, J shed 4 bases, and the junction held 2 bases outside the gene matches. This CDR3 spans 11 amino acids. The germline CDR1 and CDR2 sequences are LNHDA and SQIVND (reference sequence). The CDR3 is CATGTGETQYF. The DNA of the CDR3 is TGTGCCACCGGGACAGGAGAGACCCAGTACTTC.

Worth noting for this clonotype: Lacking the conserved final phenylalanine or tryptophan, this CDR3 likely reflects a read error. The gene calls are TRBV10-3 and TRBJ2-7; 7 bases are a match to TRBD2. This CDR3 has 15 amino acids. The germline CDR1 and CDR2 sequences are ENHRY and SYGVKD. Trimming removed 6 bases from V and 1 base from J; junction bases left unmatched: 9. Here the CDR3 DNA reads TGTGCCATCAGGGTAGCGGGTTTGAGGTCCTACGAGCAGTACTTA. Amino acid sequence: CAIRVAGLRSYEQYL.

The rearrangement joins TRBV5-2 to TRBJ1-1; no check of the table's D call, TRBD1, against the DNA was made. TRBV5-2 has pseudogene status. The CDR3 sequence is 15 residues long. The CDR3 protein is CASNLRGRMNTEAFF. The CDR3 DNA reads TGTGCCAGCAACCTAAGGGGACGGATGAACACTGAAGCTTTCTTT.

This clonotype was recorded at least ten times. The chain combines TRBV6-2 or TRBV6-3 with TRBJ1-1; the D is unclear. V dropped 2 bases and J dropped 2 bases, with 9 bases sitting between them. There are 14 residues in the CDR3. The germline V gene has CDR1 MNHEY and CDR2 SVGEGT. CDR3 DNA: TGTGCCAGCAGTTACCCGACGGAAAACACTGAAGCTTTCTTT. It is translated as CASSYPTENTEAFF.

This clonotype was detected many times. V usage is TRBV20-1 and J usage is TRBJ1-1; D remains unclear. Germline assignment: CDR1 DFQATT and CDR2 SNEGSKA (reference sequence). The length of the CDR3 is 12 residues. V was cut by 2 bases and J by 1 base, with 5 bases left in between. CDR3 region: CSARRQNTEAFF. The CDR3 DNA follows: TGCAGTGCTAGACGGCAGAACACTGAAGCTTTCTTT.

This clonotype was picked up many times. The gene calls are TRBV10-3 and TRBJ1-5; no definite D call. The CDR3 is 13 residues long. V lost 3 bases and J lost 7, with 10 bases in between. Germline CDR1 is ENHRY and CDR2 is SYGVKD. The CDR3 DNA sequence: TGTGCCATCAGTGATGGTCCGCGACAGCCCCAGCATTTT. Protein product: CAISDGPRQPQHF.

As concerns this clonotype: A much larger clone lies a single base off, so this may be a read error. Here the CDR3 reads CSAKPPFGSEGQPQHF. The CDR3 nucleotides read TGCAGTGCAAAGCCCCCTTTTGGGTCGGAGGGTCAGCCCCAGCATTTT. The J gene is TRBJ1-5, the V gene TRBV20-1; D remains unclear. With 6 bases removed from V and 6 bases from J, the gap between germline ends came to 24 bases. Looked up from germline, CDR1 is DFQATT and CDR2 is SNEGSKA (reference sequence). The CDR3 loop spans 16 amino acids.

This clonotype has at least ten counts. The chain couples TRBV7-2 to TRBJ2-7, with 8 positions matching TRBD1. This CDR3 has 15 residues. Germline assignment: CDR1 SGHTA and CDR2 FQGNSA. V shed 0 bases and J 6 bases; nucleotides not matched to a gene: 7. This CDR3 reads CASSLAETGAGEQYF. DNA of the CDR3: TGTGCCAGCAGCTTAGCGGAGACAGGGGCGGGCGAGCAGTACTTC.

This chain uses TRBV7-3 with TRBJ2-2; 7 bases align to TRBD2. The V and J ends lost 5 bases and 6 bases, in that order; junction bases with no gene match: 6. CDR1 is SGHTA, CDR2 FQGTGA, per germline. This CDR3 has 14 residues. CDR3 residues: CASSLTSAAGELFF. Written as DNA, the CDR3 is TGTGCCAGCAGCCTCACTAGCGCTGCCGGGGAGCTGTTTTTT.

This clonotype came up a few times. This sequence joins TRBV28 and TRBJ1-2; TRBD1 agrees at 7 bases. CDR1 is MDHEN, CDR2 SYDVKM, per germline. The CDR3 is made up of 12 amino acids. V was clipped by 7 bases and J by 2 bases; unmatched bases: 1. CDR3 protein: CASKDRNYGYTF. The CDR3 DNA sequence: TGTGCCAGCAAGGACAGGAACTATGGCTACACCTTC.

In this sample, this clonotype turned up many times. CDR3 coding DNA: TGTGCCAGCAGCTTAGGTACAGGGAAAGAGACCCAGTACTTC. Protein sequence: CASSLGTGKETQYF. The chain combines TRBV7-8 with TRBJ2-5; weak D call: TRBD1 (6 bases). Per the germline V gene, CDR1 is SGHVS and CDR2 is FQNEAQ. Trimming shortened V by 1 base and J by 3 bases, and 9 bases separated the two germline ends. The CDR3 consists of 14 residues.

J is TRBJ1-2 and V is TRBV9, with D unclear. Trimming left V 5 bases short and J 6 bases short, with 20 bases between. CDR3 length equals 15 residues. CDR1 and CDR2 from the germline V gene are SGDLS and YYNGEE. CDR3: CASSEESGWTHGYTF. CDR3 DNA: TGTGCCAGCAGTGAAGAGTCAGGCTGGACTCATGGCTACACCTTC.

As regards this clonotype: Compared with germline, one end of the junction differs, possibly owing to a read error. CDR3 in DNA: TGTGCCAGCAGCCAAGGGATACAGGCTGGGACTAATGAAAAACTGTCTTTT. Translated, it gives CASSQGIQAGTNEKLSF. The chain carries TRBV4-2 and TRBJ1-4; possible D gene TRBD1, 5 bases. CDR1 and CDR2 (germline): LGHNA, YNFKEQ. The CDR3 contains 17 residues.

The J gene is TRBJ1-1, the V gene TRBV7-2; the D gene is possibly TRBD1 (5 bases). The germline V gene has CDR1 SGHTA and CDR2 FQGNSA. This CDR3 has 14 residues. V was clipped by 0 bases and J by 5 bases, with 10 bases between them. The CDR3 region has the DNA TGTGCCAGCAGCTTAGCGGAGGGACGGACTGAAGCTTTCTTT. It codes for CASSLAEGRTEAFF.